This T cell receptor beta chain was captured by sequencing in a study of blood T cells in healthy people across ages. This clonotype appeared a single time. Through a sample-barcoded 5' primer and a J-beta primer mix, a second PCR was run for roughly 7 to 12 cycles. TCRdb re-derived calls from the 5' RACE reads in MiXCR, one entry per CDR3 protein. The sample shows 630,000 or so distinct CDR3 sequences, approximately 29% of them seen only once. The junction had 3 bases not matched to a gene; V was cut back by 6 bases and J by 4 bases. CDR3 length equals 14 residues. CDR1 and CDR2 (germline): DFQATT, SNEGSKA (reference sequence).

The receptor was derived from a woman older than 75 in good health. The chain has TRBV20-1 and TRBJ2-2, with TRBD2 matching over 12 bases. Sequenced material: blood. DNA of the CDR3: TGCAGTGCCCAGACTAGCGGGGGCACCGGGGAGCTGTTTTTT. Translation gives CSAQTSGGTGELFF.